This TCR beta chain was captured by sequencing in a study of cytomegalovirus exposure and HLA in healthy donors. In the study overall: Unique TCRs from HLA-typed donors, about 78 million of them, were held in an early data release.

In germline, CDR1 is SGDLS, CDR2 YYNGEE. Germline trimming cut 0 bases from V and 1 base from J; bases unmatched to any gene: 3. The CDR3 spans 16 residues. Study results and caveats: An analysis was carried out later, and it reportedly showed fewer N-insertions in an Asian-associated ancestry cluster than the roughly 670-donor mean. Data from an earlier analysis indicated that most TCR beta V segments were productive either about 87% or about 30% of the time.

Details on this clone: Antigen unknown.

Vbeta (60) and Jbeta (13) primers were used in the PCR. Produced via immunoSEQ multiplex PCR; TCRdb's table is partial and in-frame only. This repertoire shows 100,000 to 120,000 clones, 80% to 85% found once; its top ten account for approximately 6.9%. The receptor comes from a man aged 25 to 45 in good health and CMV-seropositive. This chain uses TRBV9 with TRBJ2-2; TRBD1 matches at 7 bases. Specimen: PBMCs. The CDR3 DNA sequence: TGTGCCAGCAGCGTAGAGTGGACAGGGAACACCGGGGAGCTGTTTTTT. Protein product: CASSVEWTGNTGELFF.